This passage covers 13 T cell receptor beta chains from one sample sequenced in a study of regulatory T cells in long-lasting Graves disease. The time point here: newly diagnosed GD, antithyroid drugs for less than 3 months. The TCR library used RNA extracted from PBMCs. Assembly of TCR beta libraries relied on iRepertoire HTBI primers together with Arm-PCR of CDR3 regions. Each CDR3 protein gets one entry after TCRdb re-called the multiplex PCR reads with MiXCR. Found here are under 300,000 distinct CDR3 sequences, 20% of them singletons; the top ten hold more than 11%. The material sequenced was peripheral blood mononuclear cells (PBMCs), taken at new diagnosis, from a patient treated with antithyroid drugs. Receptors originate from a female donor with Graves disease.

About this clonotype: This is likely an artifact of a read error, given a far larger clone one base away. The V and J genes are TRBV5-8 and TRBJ2-7, with D tentatively TRBD1 (6 bases). Trimming removed 5 bases from V and 1 base from J, with 16 bases in between. Germline CDR1 and CDR2: SGHTS and YDEGEE. The CDR3 is made up of 15 amino acids. CDR3 sequence: CASSLSEQGSYEQYF. CDR3 sequence (DNA): TGTGCCAGCAGTTTATCCGAACAGGGATCCTACGAGCAGTACTTC.

This clonotype was seen ten or more times. This rearrangement joins TRBV20-1 to TRBJ2-2; 8 bases match TRBD2. Germline V CDR1 and CDR2: DFQATT, SNEGSKA (reference sequence). The CDR3 has 14 residues. Trimming removed 6 bases from V and 5 bases from J; junction bases left unmatched: 8. The CDR3 DNA is TGCAGTGCGACGGGGGGGCTTAGGACCGGGGAGCTGTTTTTT. Residues: CSATGGLRTGELFF.

This clonotype was observed many times. This chain connects TRBV20-1 to TRBJ2-7; no clear D gene. The length of the CDR3 is 13 residues. The V gene lost 5 bases and the J gene lost 1 base, with 12 bases spanning the gap. Germline CDR1 is DFQATT and CDR2 is SNEGSKA (reference sequence). As DNA, the CDR3 is TGCAGTGCTCTCGGGCCCCCGTCCTACGAGCAGTACTTC. This gives the protein CSALGPPSYEQYF.

This clonotype was counted ten times or more. A read error may produce the germline difference seen at one junction end. This sequence joins TRBV5-1 and TRBJ1-1; TRBD1 matches at 8 bases. CDR3 length: 14 residues. The germline V gene has CDR1 SGHRS and CDR2 YFSETQ. The CDR3 is CASSNGQGGTEAFF. The CDR3 nucleotides are TGTGCCAGCAGCAATGGACAGGGTGGCACTGAAGCTTTCTTT.

This clonotype was recorded a few times. The V and J genes are TRBV6-1 and TRBJ2-1; 7 positions agree with TRBD1. CDR1 is MNHNS and CDR2 is SASEGT in the germline V gene. This CDR3 comprises 18 residues. V lost 6 bases to trimming and J lost 3 bases; unmatched junction nucleotides: 17. The CDR3 region is CASRTIEGGLTLYNEQFF. The CDR3 DNA reads as TGTGCCAGCAGGACAATTGAAGGGGGCCTTACCCTCTACAATGAGCAGTTCTTC.

The gene calls are TRBV7-2 and TRBJ2-2, with 9 bases fitting TRBD1. This CDR3 region has 15 residues. Unmatched junction bases numbered 11, after V lost 8 bases and J lost 7 bases. Germline-derived CDR1 and CDR2 are SGHTA and FQGNSA. In DNA form, the CDR3 reads TGTGCCAGCCTTTGGGGGGACAGGGAGATCGGGGAGCTGTTTTTT. Translating gives CASLWGDREIGELFF.

The chain links TRBV6-5 to TRBJ1-1; unclear D gene. Between the trimmed V and J ends, which lost 4 bases and 7 bases, there was a span of 16 bases. This CDR3 comprises 14 residues. Germline assignment: CDR1 MNHEY and CDR2 SVGAGI. The CDR3 region has the DNA TGTGCCAGCAGTTCCGATGGGGTAACCCTTGAAGCTTTCTTT. It is translated as CASSSDGVTLEAFF.

This clonotype was observed at least ten times. The chain links TRBV27 to TRBJ1-4; D gene ambiguous. Per germline, CDR1 MNHEY and CDR2 SMNVEV (reference sequence). Trimming took off 6 bases at V and 7 bases at J, with 12 bases between the two ends. The length of the CDR3 is 13 residues. The CDR3 coding sequence is TGTGCCAGCAGCCCCGGGTTTGGTGAAAAACTGTTTTTT. Translated: CASSPGFGEKLFF.

This clonotype appeared many times. The V and J genes are TRBV10-3 and TRBJ2-3; D ambiguous. The CDR3 spans 13 residues. Germline V gene lookup returns CDR1 ENHRY and CDR2 SYGVKD. The V and J ends lost 3 bases and 6 bases respectively, with 10 bases between them. As DNA, the CDR3 is TGTGCCATCAGTGAACCCGGGCGGGATACGCAGTATTTT. Translating gives CAISEPGRDTQYF.

V and J are TRBV7-9 and TRBJ2-2; D not certain. The CDR3 sequence is 16 residues long. CDR1 is SEHNR and CDR2 is FQNEAQ in the germline V gene (reference sequence). V was cut by 5 bases and J by 0 bases, with 13 bases left in between. For the CDR3, the DNA is TGTGCCAGCAGCCCCCGCGGCCTCGCGAACACCGGGGAGCTGTTTTTT. This translates into CASSPRGLANTGELFF.

This clonotype showed up many times. The J gene is TRBJ2-1, the V gene TRBV7-3; D may correspond to TRBD1 or TRBD2 (5 bases each). Germline assignment: CDR1 SGHTA and CDR2 FQGTGA. Trimming pared 3 bases from V and 4 bases from J, leaving 16 bases between. CDR3 length: 16 residues. CDR3 bases: TGTGCCAGCAGCTTGGATCAGGGTGGAGGTTACAATGAGCAGTTCTTC. Residues: CASSLDQGGGYNEQFF.

The chain uses TRBV11-2 and TRBJ2-7; D remains ambiguous. The CDR3 is made up of 13 amino acids. CDR1 is SGHAT, CDR2 FQNNGV, per germline. V lost 3 bases and J lost 5, with 11 bases in between. The CDR3: CASSFISHNEQYF. The DNA for the CDR3 is TGTGCCAGCAGCTTCATTTCTCACAACGAGCAGTACTTC.

A word on this clonotype: A far larger clone is only one base removed, so a read error is likely. The chain carries TRBV27 and TRBJ1-1, with a weak D call TRBD1 (6 bases). This CDR3 spans 12 amino acids. The germline V gene has CDR1 MNHEY and CDR2 SMNVEV (reference sequence). V gave up 4 bases and J gave up 11 bases, with 14 bases separating them. As DNA, the CDR3 is TGTGCCAGCAGTTCCGACAGGACGGCCGCTTTCTTT. Translated, it gives CASSSDRTAAFF.